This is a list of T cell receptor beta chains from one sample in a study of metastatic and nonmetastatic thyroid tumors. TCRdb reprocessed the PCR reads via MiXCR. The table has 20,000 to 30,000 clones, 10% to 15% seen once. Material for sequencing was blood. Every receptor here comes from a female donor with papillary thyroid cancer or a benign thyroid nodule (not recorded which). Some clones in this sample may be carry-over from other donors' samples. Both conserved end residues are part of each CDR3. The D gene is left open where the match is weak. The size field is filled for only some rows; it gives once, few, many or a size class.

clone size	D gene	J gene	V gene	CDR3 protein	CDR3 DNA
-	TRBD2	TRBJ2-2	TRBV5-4	CASSLPGGRAPGELFF	TGTGCCAGCAGCTTGCCGGGCGGGAGGGCCCCCGGGGAGCTGTTTTTT
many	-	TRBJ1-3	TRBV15	CATSRHSGNTIYF	TGTGCCACCAGCAGACACTCTGGAAACACCATATATTTT
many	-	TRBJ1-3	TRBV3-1	CASSHLRGGAYGNTIYF	TGTGCCAGCAGCCATTTGCGGGGGGGCGCTTACGGAAACACCATATATTTT
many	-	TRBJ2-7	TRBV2	CASSTAGYEQYF	TGTGCCAGCAGTACGGCAGGGTACGAGCAGTACTTC
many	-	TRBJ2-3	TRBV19	CASGWSTDTQYF	TGTGCGAGCGGGTGGAGCACAGATACGCAGTATTTT
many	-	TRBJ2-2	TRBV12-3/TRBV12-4	CASQVLGVGGELFF	TGTGCCAGCCAAGTTCTGGGGGTGGGCGGGGAGCTGTTTTTT
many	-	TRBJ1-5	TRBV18	CASSPGGNSNQPQHF	TGTGCCAGCTCACCGGGGGGGAATAGCAATCAGCCCCAGCATTTT
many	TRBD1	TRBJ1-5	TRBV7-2	CASSLALLGQGNQPQHF	TGTGCCAGCAGCTTAGCGCTCCTAGGACAGGGGAATCAGCCCCAGCATTTT
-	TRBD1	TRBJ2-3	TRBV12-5	CASGSGTGNTDTQYF	TGTGCTAGTGGCTCCGGGACAGGGAACACAGATACGCAGTATTTT
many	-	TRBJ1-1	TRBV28	CASSLRPLNTEAFF	TGTGCCAGCAGCCTCAGGCCTCTGAACACTGAAGCTTTCTTT
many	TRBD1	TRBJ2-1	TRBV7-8	CASSLRTGANEQFF	TGTGCCAGCAGCTTAAGGACAGGGGCCAATGAGCAGTTCTTC
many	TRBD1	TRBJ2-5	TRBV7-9	CASSPGQAQETQYF	TGTGCCAGCAGCCCGGGACAGGCCCAAGAGACCCAGTACTTC
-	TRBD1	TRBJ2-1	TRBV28	CASSVPGQCAYNEQFF	TGTGCCAGCAGTGTACCGGGACAGTGTGCCTACAATGAGCAGTTCTTC
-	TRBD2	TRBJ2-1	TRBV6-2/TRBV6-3	CASSLASGRAYNEQFF	TGTGCCAGCAGCCTCGCTAGCGGTAGGGCCTACAATGAGCAGTTCTTC
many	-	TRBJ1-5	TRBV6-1	CASSLPSPGPQHF	TGTGCCAGCAGTCTCCCCTCCCCGGGGCCCCAGCATTTT
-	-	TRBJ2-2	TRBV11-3	CASSLRVDTGELFF	TGTGCCAGCAGCTTGAGGGTTGACACCGGGGAGCTGTTTTTT
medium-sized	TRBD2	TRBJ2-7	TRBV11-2	CASSPQATSGSREQYF	TGTGCCAGCAGCCCCCAGGCCACTAGCGGGAGTCGCGAGCAGTACTTC
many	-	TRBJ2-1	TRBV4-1	CASSQGQGSSYNEQFF	TGCGCCAGCAGCCAAGGACAAGGGAGCTCCTACAATGAGCAGTTCTTC
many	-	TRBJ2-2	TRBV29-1	CSVLPEDATLNTGELFF	TGCAGCGTCCTCCCGGAGGACGCGACTTTGAACACCGGGGAGCTGTTTTTT
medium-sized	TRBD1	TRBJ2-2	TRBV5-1	CASSLLGQETGELFF	TGCGCCAGCAGCTTGTTGGGACAGGAGACCGGGGAGCTGTTTTTT
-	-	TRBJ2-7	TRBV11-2	CASSSRAGSFSYEQYF	TGTGCCAGCAGCTCCCGTGCCGGGTCATTCTCCTACGAGCAGTACTTC
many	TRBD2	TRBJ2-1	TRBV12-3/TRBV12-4	CASSLNGRAHEQFF	TGTGCCAGCAGTTTGAACGGGAGGGCGCATGAGCAGTTCTTC
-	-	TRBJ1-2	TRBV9	CASSVPAQDGFTF	TGTGCCAGCAGCGTACCGGCACAGGATGGCTTCACCTTC
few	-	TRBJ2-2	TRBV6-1	CASSEEGRGELFF	TGTGCCAGCAGTGAAGAGGGGAGGGGGGAGCTGTTTTTT
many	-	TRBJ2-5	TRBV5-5	CASSSNKGLETQYF	TGTGCCAGCAGCTCTAACAAGGGTTTAGAGACCCAGTACTTC
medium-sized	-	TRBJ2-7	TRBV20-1	CSASTRSGSPRTYEQYF	TGCAGTGCTAGCACTCGTTCCGGGAGCCCTAGAACCTACGAGCAGTACTTC
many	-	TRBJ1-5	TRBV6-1	CASSEGRPSPQHF	TGTGCCAGCAGTGAAGGCCGCCCCTCGCCCCAGCATTTT
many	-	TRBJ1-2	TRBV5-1	CASSRQGDYGYTF	TGCGCCAGCAGCCGACAAGGGGACTATGGCTACACCTTC
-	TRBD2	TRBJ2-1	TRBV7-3	CASSSSTSGEQFF	TGTGCCAGCAGCTCGTCAACTAGCGGTGAGCAGTTCTTC
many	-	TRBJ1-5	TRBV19	CAGGTGRGPQHF	TGTGCCGGGGGCACGGGCCGGGGGCCCCAGCATTTT
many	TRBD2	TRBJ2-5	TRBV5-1	CASSWGLAQETQYF	TGCGCCAGCAGCTGGGGACTAGCTCAAGAGACCCAGTACTTC
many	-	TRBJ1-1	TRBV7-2	CASSLGVRSAEAFF	TGTGCCAGCAGCTTAGGGGTGCGGAGCGCTGAAGCTTTCTTT
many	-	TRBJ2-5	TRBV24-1	CATSDQTFRTQYF	TGTGCCACCAGTGATCAGACGTTTAGGACCCAGTACTTC
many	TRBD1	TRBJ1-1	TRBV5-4	CASSLTWTGRTEAFF	TGTGCCAGCAGCTTGACCTGGACAGGGAGGACTGAAGCTTTCTTT
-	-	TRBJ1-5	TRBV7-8	CASSVGINQPQHF	TGTGCCAGCAGCGTAGGGATCAATCAGCCCCAGCATTTT
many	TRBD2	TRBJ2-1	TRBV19	CASSMGAGGSLRKSSYNEQFF	TGTGCCAGTAGTATGGGTGCGGGAGGGTCATTGCGAAAGAGCTCCTACAATGAGCAGTTCTTC
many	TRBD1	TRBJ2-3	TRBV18	CASSRLQGRDTQYF	TGTGCCAGCTCACGACTACAGGGGAGAGATACGCAGTATTTT
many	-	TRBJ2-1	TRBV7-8	CASSADRLGEQFF	TGTGCCAGCAGTGCCGACAGGCTGGGTGAGCAGTTCTTC
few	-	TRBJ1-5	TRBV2	CDSSGGRVGNQPQHF	TGTGACAGCAGTGGTGGCAGGGTGGGAAATCAGCCCCAGCATTTT
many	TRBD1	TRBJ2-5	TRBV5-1	CASSSTGPYGETQYF	TGCGCCAGCAGCTCGACAGGGCCCTACGGGGAGACCCAGTACTTC
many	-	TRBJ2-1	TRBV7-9	CASSLGKGIEQFF	TGTGCCAGCAGCTTAGGGAAGGGGATTGAGCAGTTCTTC
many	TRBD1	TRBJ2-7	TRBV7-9	CASSFGTGYEQYF	TGTGCCAGCAGCTTCGGGACAGGCTACGAGCAGTACTTC
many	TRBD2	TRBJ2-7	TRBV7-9	CASSPREGGHEQYF	TGTGCCAGCAGCCCTCGGGAGGGTGGCCACGAGCAGTACTTC
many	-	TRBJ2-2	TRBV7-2	CASSRDTGELFF	TGTGCCAGCAGCAGGGACACCGGGGAGCTGTTTTTT
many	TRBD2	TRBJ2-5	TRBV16	CASSQLFLGGSEETQYF	TGTGCCAGCAGCCAACTCTTCTTGGGAGGGAGTGAAGAGACCCAGTACTTC
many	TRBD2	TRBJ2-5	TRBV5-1	CASSLASGRVNKETQYF	TGCGCCAGCAGCTTGGCTAGCGGGAGGGTTAACAAAGAGACCCAGTACTTC